One TCR beta chain is described in this entry. What it binds is not known. The source of the sample is a study of cytomegalovirus exposure and HLA in healthy donors. Study as a whole: The Caucasian-associated ancestry cluster contained approximately 81% of the roughly 400 genotyped donors.

Findings and limits, study-wide: Of the V segments, some could not be distinguished, including TRBV6-2 and TRBV6-3, and were excluded. In an earlier analysis, about 87% or about 30%: the productive usage of most TCR beta V segments. Other equally common chains were less clonally expanded than HLA-associated TCR beta chains, a later analysis showed.

The germline V gene has CDR1 LNHDA and CDR2 SQIVND (reference sequence). The CDR3 extends over 14 amino acids. Trimming left V 5 bases short and J 4 bases short, with 14 bases between. PCR amplification relied on 60 Vbeta primers (plus 13 Jbeta primers). Repertoires were generated with immunoSEQ multiplex PCR, while TCRdb's copy carries only in-frame clones and drops some. The table shows tens of thousands of clones, with roughly 70% occurring only once. Sequenced input: PBMCs. The rearrangement joins TRBV19 to TRBJ1-2, with D maybe TRBD1 (5 bases). This TCR was sampled from a woman aged 35 to 49 in good health and CMV-seropositive. CDR3 DNA sequence: TGTGCCAGTAGTCCGACAGTCCCGCTCTATGGCTACACCTTC. Amino acids: CASSPTVPLYGYTF.